Listed below are T cell receptor beta chains from one sample, sequenced in a study of blood T cells in healthy people across ages. TCRdb reprocessed the 5' RACE reads via MiXCR and lists one record per CDR3 protein. The table includes around 710,000 distinct CDR3 sequences, approximately 43% detected once. The sequencing sample was made of blood. The source is a woman aged 60 to 75 in good health. CDR3s leave out the opening cysteine and the closing phenylalanine or tryptophan. Clone size is given for some rows only: seen once, a few or many times, or a class if the clone is expanded.

j_call	clone_size	v_call	cdr3_aa
TRBJ2-3	few	TRBV20-1	SARRQAHTQY
TRBJ2-1	-	TRBV9	ASSSGPWADEQF
TRBJ1-1	-	TRBV5-1	ASSLNRGNTEAF
-	few	TRBV29-1	SVEIWESSYNEQY
TRBJ2-7	few	TRBV12-3/TRBV12-4	ASSLAVTVYEQY
TRBJ2-7	many	TRBV27	ASTKGGEGTYEQY
TRBJ2-1	few	TRBV24-1	ATSDPGQGAGEQF
TRBJ2-3	-	TRBV11-2	ASSLVAGNPDTQY
TRBJ1-6	few	TRBV7-3	ASILGGRGLGSPLH
TRBJ1-6	-	TRBV10-3	AISEGTGNSPLH
TRBJ2-1	-	TRBV20-1	SASGLAGEYEQF
TRBJ2-2	-	TRBV4-3	ASSQDGGRAAGELF
TRBJ2-1	-	TRBV24-1	ATSDGGLNEQF
TRBJ1-5	-	TRBV18	ASSPNQGDQPQH
TRBJ1-2	few	TRBV13	ASSFSGGRGYT
TRBJ1-6	-	TRBV6-4	ASSARGQGGSPLH
TRBJ2-4	many	TRBV6-5	ASTDRVLAKNIQY
TRBJ2-1	-	TRBV6-1	ASSAGSDLNEQF
TRBJ2-1	few	TRBV20-1	SAPGLATYNEQF
TRBJ2-5	few	TRBV12-3/TRBV12-4	ASSYRRTDGKETQY
TRBJ2-1	few	TRBV16	ASSPLPGLAGEGNEQF
TRBJ2-3	once	TRBV20-1	SARGLGLAGNTQY
TRBJ2-3	-	TRBV20-1	SASDKTDTQY